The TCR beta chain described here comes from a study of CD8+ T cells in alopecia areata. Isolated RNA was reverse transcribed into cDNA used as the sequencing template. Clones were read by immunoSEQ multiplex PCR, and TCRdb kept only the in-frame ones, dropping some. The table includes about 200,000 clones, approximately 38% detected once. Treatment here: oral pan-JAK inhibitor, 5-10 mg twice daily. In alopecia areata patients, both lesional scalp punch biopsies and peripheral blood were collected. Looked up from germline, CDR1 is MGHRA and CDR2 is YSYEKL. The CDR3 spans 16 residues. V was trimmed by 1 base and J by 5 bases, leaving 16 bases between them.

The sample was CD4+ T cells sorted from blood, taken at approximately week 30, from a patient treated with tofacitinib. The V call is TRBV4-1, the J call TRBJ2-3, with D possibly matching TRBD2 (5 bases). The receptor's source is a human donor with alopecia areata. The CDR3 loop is CASSQVLVSGIDTQYF. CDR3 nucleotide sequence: TGCGCCAGCAGCCAAGTTTTGGTGAGCGGCATAGATACGCAGTATTTT.